The 30 T cell receptor beta chains reported below all come from one sample, sequenced in a study of blood T cell repertoires in COVID-19. This table comes from immunoSEQ multiplex PCR, and its TCRdb copy is limited to in-frame clones, with some not included. The sample records around 85,000 clones, about 89% being singletons. Sequenced material: PBMCs or T cells enriched from blood (not recorded which). These receptors were taken from a woman in her forties or fifties with acute COVID-19.

V is TRBV18 and J is TRBJ1-3; a weak D match, TRBD1 (6 bases). The CDR3 totals 15 residues. Germline loops: CDR1 KGHSH, CDR2 LQKENI. V lost 6 bases and J 7 bases, leaving 19 bases between the germline ends. The CDR3 spells CASSPTQGSSNTIYF. CDR3 nucleotides: TGTGCCAGCTCCCCTACGCAGGGGAGTAGCAACACCATATATTTT.

This rearrangement joins TRBV5-1 to TRBJ2-7; a weak D match, TRBD2 (7 bases). The CDR3 sequence is 15 residues long. V was trimmed by 0 bases and J by 7 bases, leaving 17 bases between them. Germline loops: CDR1 SGHRS, CDR2 YFSETQ. CDR3 loop: CASSLVLGGVREQYF. CDR3 nucleotides: TGCGCCAGCAGCTTGGTATTAGGGGGGGTGCGGGAGCAGTACTTC.

This chain joins TRBV6-5 and TRBJ2-2; D is possibly TRBD2 (6 bases). V was cut by 2 bases and J by 4 bases, with 11 bases left in between. This CDR3 has 15 amino acids. CDR1 is MNHEY, CDR2 SVGAGI, per germline. CDR3 sequence: CASSYDHGGTGELFF. In DNA form, the CDR3 reads TGTGCCAGCAGTTACGATCACGGGGGCACCGGGGAGCTGTTTTTT.

The rearrangement uses TRBV2 and TRBJ2-3; TRBD2 might be the D (5 bases). The CDR3 has 11 residues. CDR1 is SNHLY and CDR2 is FYNNEI in the germline V gene. The V end lost 5 bases, the J end lost 6 bases, and 6 bases lay between the germline ends. This CDR3 is CASSWEDTQYF. CDR3 DNA sequence: TGTGCCAGCAGTTGGGAGGATACGCAGTATTTT.

The rearrangement joins TRBV2 to TRBJ1-4; 8 bases are shared with TRBD1. CDR1 and CDR2 (germline): SNHLY, FYNNEI. J lost 2 bases, V lost 4 bases, and 9 bases had no gene match. CDR3 length: 17 amino acids. The CDR3 DNA reads as TGTGCCAGCAGTGGGGACAGGACGTTTTTGACTAATGAAAAACTGTTTTTT. It translates to CASSGDRTFLTNEKLFF.

This clone appeared a single time. The V gene is TRBV30, the J gene TRBJ2-7, with D tentatively TRBD2 (6 bases). Per the germline V gene, CDR1 is GTSNPN and CDR2 is SVGIG (reference sequence). The V end lost 5 bases, the J end lost 2 bases, and 19 bases lay between the germline ends. CDR3 length: 15 amino acids. The CDR3 DNA is TGTGCCTGGGTTACGGGCGGCCGCGGGGCCTACGAGCAGTACTTC. This encodes CAWVTGGRGAYEQYF.

The chain couples TRBV3-1 (or the pseudogene TRBV3-2) to TRBJ2-2; 8 bases are shared with TRBD1. This CDR3 contains 15 residues. Germline assignment: CDR1 LGHDT and CDR2 YNNKEL (reference sequence). The junction had 5 bases not matched to a gene; V was cut back by 4 bases and J by 4 bases. The CDR3 DNA sequence: TGTGCCAGCAGCCGTGGGGACAGGAGCACCGGGGAGCTGTTTTTT. It translates to CASSRGDRSTGELFF.

The CDR3 DNA is TGTGCCAGCAGCGTGACAGGGGAGATCGGGGAGCTGTTTTTT. Translated, it gives CASSVTGEIGELFF. The chain has TRBV9 and TRBJ2-2; 8 bases are a match to TRBD1. With 2 bases clipped from V and 7 bases from J, the junction kept 4 bases outside the gene matches. CDR1 is SGDLS, CDR2 YYNGEE, per germline. The CDR3 totals 14 residues.

This chain connects TRBV11-2 to TRBJ2-1; 8 bases are shared with TRBD2. This CDR3 is built from 17 residues. CDR1 is SGHAT, CDR2 FQNNGV, per germline. V gave up 2 bases and J gave up 5 bases; unmatched junction bases: 11. As DNA, the CDR3 is TGTGCCAGCAGCTTAACGCCCGGGACTAGTATCCACAATGAGCAGTTCTTC. This encodes CASSLTPGTSIHNEQFF. Using reference TRBV11-2 and TRBJ2-1 for the parts outside the CDR3, the full variable domain is EAGVAQSPRYKIIEKRQSVAFWCNPISGHATLYWYQQILGQGPKLLIQFQNNGVVDDSQLPKDRFSAERLKGVDSTLKIQPAKLEDSAVYLCASSLTPGTSIHNEQFFGPGTRLTVL.

The V and J genes are TRBV7-9 and TRBJ2-1; a possible D gene is TRBD2 (5 bases). Germline lookup yields CDR1 SEHNR and CDR2 FQNEAQ (reference sequence). CDR3 length: 15 residues. Trimming shortened V by 2 bases and J by 0 bases, and 8 bases separated the two germline ends. Written as DNA, the CDR3 is TGTGCCAGCAGCTTAATAGCGACCTCCTACAATGAGCAGTTCTTC. This sequence encodes CASSLIATSYNEQFF.

This clone has only one observation. V and J are TRBV24-1 and TRBJ2-1, with 9 bases fitting TRBD2. This CDR3 spans 15 amino acids. Germline V gene sequence: CDR1 KGHDR, CDR2 SFDVKD. V dropped 1 base and J dropped 5; count of bases not matched to a gene: 2. The CDR3 nucleotides are TGTGCCACCAGTGATTTAGGGACTAGCCACAATGAGCAGTTCTTC. It encodes CATSDLGTSHNEQFF.

V is TRBV11-2 and J is TRBJ2-1, with D unclear. CDR1 SGHAT and CDR2 FQNNGV come from the germline V gene. Trimming took 2 bases from V and 0 from J, leaving 14 bases between them. CDR3 length: 17 amino acids. Here the CDR3 reads CASSLMSRSSSYNEQFF. CDR3 nucleotides: TGTGCCAGCAGCTTAATGAGCCGGTCGAGCTCCTACAATGAGCAGTTCTTC.

The chain carries TRBV12-3 or TRBV12-4 and TRBJ1-6; 9 bases align to TRBD1. The CDR3 spans 11 residues. Germline trimming cut 6 bases from V and 13 bases from J; bases unmatched to any gene: 1. The CDR3 DNA sequence: TGTGCCAGCAGGGGGACAGGGCCCCTCCACTTT. This gives the protein CASRGTGPLHF.

V and J are TRBV3-1 (or the pseudogene TRBV3-2) and TRBJ1-4, with 8 bases that match TRBD1. CDR1 and CDR2 (germline): LGHDT, YNNKEL (reference sequence). The CDR3 length is 14 residues. The ends lost 4 bases at V and 8 bases at J; junction bases unmatched: 6. CDR3 coding DNA: TGTGCCAGCAGCCCAGGGGGCGCGGGAGAAAAACTGTTTTTT. Translation: CASSPGGAGEKLFF.

The chain is built from TRBV18 and TRBJ2-7, with D tentatively TRBD1 (5 bases). The V end was cut by 0 bases, the J end by 6 bases, with 12 bases between. CDR3 length: 14 residues. Germline V gene data show CDR1 as KGHSH and CDR2 as LQKENI. The CDR3 nucleotides read TGTGCCAGCTCACCACCGTCTCAGGGTCGCGAGCAGTACTTC. Encoded protein: CASSPPSQGREQYF.

This clone appeared a few times. The J gene is TRBJ2-1, the V gene TRBV4-3; 8 nucleotides line up with TRBD2. Per germline, CDR1 LGHNA and CDR2 YSLEER. The CDR3 length is 15 residues. V gave up 0 bases and J gave up 6 bases; unmatched junction bases: 4. CDR3 in amino acids: CASSQDPTSGNEQFF. The CDR3 nucleotides read TGCGCCAGCAGCCAAGATCCCACTAGCGGCAATGAGCAGTTCTTC.

The V gene is TRBV19, the J gene TRBJ1-2; tentatively, D is TRBD1 (6 bases). The CDR3 sequence is 15 residues long. Germline values: CDR1 LNHDA, CDR2 SQIVND (reference sequence). V was shortened by 3 bases and J by 4 bases, with 15 bases between the two germline ends. In DNA form, the CDR3 reads TGTGCCAGTAGTATCGTAGGGCAGGGGACCTATGGCTACACCTTC. Residues: CASSIVGQGTYGYTF.

This chain links TRBV6-4 with TRBJ1-2; TRBD1 might be the D (6 bases). This CDR3 contains 13 residues. Germline-derived CDR1 and CDR2 are MRHNA and SNTAGT. V was shortened by 3 bases and J by 3 bases, with 8 bases between the two germline ends. CDR3 nucleotide sequence: TGTGCCAGCAGTGAATACAGGGACTATGGCTACACCTTC. Translated, it gives CASSEYRDYGYTF.

In its sample, this clone was seen a few times. The chain employs TRBV5-4 and TRBJ2-7, with D maybe TRBD2 (6 bases). Germline-derived CDR1 and CDR2 are SGHNT and YYREEE (reference sequence). The germline V and J ends were trimmed by 0 bases and 0 bases, with 10 bases remaining between them. The CDR3 consists of 15 residues. CDR3 sequence: CASSLAGGPSYEQYF. In DNA form, the CDR3 reads TGTGCCAGCAGCTTGGCCGGGGGACCCTCCTACGAGCAGTACTTC.

This chain uses TRBV30 with TRBJ1-6; no firm D call. The CDR3 runs 11 residues. CDR1 and CDR2 (germline): GTSNPN, SVGIG (reference sequence). V shed 1 base and J shed 11 bases, with 6 bases lying between them. CDR3 protein: CAWSAEAPLHF. DNA of the CDR3: TGTGCCTGGAGTGCCGAGGCACCCCTCCACTTT. The variable domain in full, completed from reference TRBV30 and TRBJ1-6, reads SQTIHQWPATLVQPVGSPLSLECTVEGTSNPNLYWYRQAAGRGLQLLFYSVGIGQISSEVPQNLSASRPQDRQFILSSKKLLLSDSGFYLCAWSAEAPLHFGNGTRLTVT.

This clone was observed once. J is TRBJ1-2 and V is TRBV19, with D possibly TRBD1 on 5 matching bases. V lost 3 bases, J lost 3 bases, and 17 bases lay in between. CDR1 and CDR2 (germline): LNHDA, SQIVND (reference sequence). This CDR3 contains 16 residues. CDR3 DNA: TGTGCCAGTAGTATCCCGGGACTCTTTCGGTACTATGGCTACACCTTC. This encodes CASSIPGLFRYYGYTF.

This clone appeared once. The chain recombines TRBV5-1 with TRBJ2-1, with 9 bases identical to TRBD1. The trim removed 2 bases at V and 0 bases at J, leaving 18 bases unmatched. The CDR3 sequence is 21 residues long. Germline-derived CDR1 and CDR2 are SGHRS and YFSETQ. CDR3 loop: CASSFPTGGILNPLSYNEQFF. CDR3 in DNA: TGCGCCAGCAGCTTTCCTACAGGGGGCATATTAAACCCACTCTCCTACAATGAGCAGTTCTTC.

The rearrangement uses TRBV24-1 and TRBJ2-1; no clear D gene. Germline CDR1 is KGHDR and CDR2 is SFDVKD. The CDR3 consists of 17 residues. V was trimmed by 1 base and J by 1 base, leaving 13 bases between them. DNA for the CDR3: TGTGCCACCAGTGATTTTTCCGCTGGGCATTCCTACAATGAGCAGTTCTTC. Amino acids: CATSDFSAGHSYNEQFF.

The gene calls are TRBV10-3 and TRBJ2-7, with TRBD2 matching 12 bases. CDR1 is ENHRY and CDR2 is SYGVKD in the germline V gene. The CDR3 covers 19 residues. Losses at the gene ends were 0 bases for V and 3 bases for J; bases not matched to a gene: 12. The CDR3 DNA sequence: TGTGCCATCAGTGAGTCGTTAGGCCTAGCGGGAGGGAGGCGCTACGAGCAGTACTTC. It yields the protein CAISESLGLAGGRRYEQYF.

J is TRBJ1-2 and V is TRBV12-3 or TRBV12-4; a possible D gene is TRBD1 (6 bases). The CDR3 length is 11 residues. V gave up 11 bases and J gave up 7 bases, with 14 bases separating them. The chain's CDR3 is CALRGGGGYTF. Here the CDR3 DNA reads TGTGCCCTCAGGGGAGGGGGTGGCTACACCTTC.

The chain combines TRBV19 with TRBJ2-5; 10 nucleotides line up with TRBD1. This CDR3 is 14 amino acids long. V lost 5 bases to trimming and J lost 5 bases; unmatched junction nucleotides: 5. The germline V gene encodes CDR1 LNHDA and CDR2 SQIVND (reference sequence). The CDR3 sequence: CASSEGQGLETQYF. In DNA form, the CDR3 reads TGTGCCAGTAGTGAGGGACAGGGGCTCGAGACCCAGTACTTC.

The gene calls are TRBV27 and TRBJ2-7; 7 bases align to TRBD1. The CDR3 contains 13 residues. Germline V gene data show CDR1 as MNHEY and CDR2 as SMNVEV (reference sequence). V shed 5 bases and J 3 bases; nucleotides not matched to a gene: 4. CDR3 DNA sequence: TGTGCCAGCAGTCAGGACAGGTTCTACGAGCAGTACTTC. Residues: CASSQDRFYEQYF.

CDR3 nucleotide sequence: TGTGCCAGCAGTCCGATGACAGGGGACTTTAACTATGGCTACACCTTC. Translating it yields CASSPMTGDFNYGYTF. The chain recombines TRBV7-2 with TRBJ1-2, with 8 bases identical to TRBD1. Germline CDR1 reads SGHTA; CDR2 reads FQGNSA. The CDR3 is made up of 16 amino acids. Losses at the gene ends were 6 bases for V and 1 base for J; bases not matched to a gene: 10.

The J gene is TRBJ2-7, the V gene TRBV5-5; D is ambiguous. This CDR3 region has 15 residues. The V gene lost 2 bases and the J gene lost 3 bases, with 15 bases spanning the gap. In germline, CDR1 is SGHKS, CDR2 YYEKEE (reference sequence). The CDR3 coding sequence is TGTGCCAGCAGCTTTGATCTAGAGTATATCTACGAGCAGTACTTC. It yields the protein CASSFDLEYIYEQYF.

The chain links TRBV6-5 to TRBJ2-7; 7 bases match TRBD1. Germline values: CDR1 MNHEY, CDR2 SVGAGI. The CDR3 loop spans 13 amino acids. The ends lost 6 bases at V and 2 bases at J; junction bases unmatched: 4. CDR3 bases: TGTGCCAGCAGGTTGACAGGGACCTACGAGCAGTACTTC. It translates to CASRLTGTYEQYF.